The 9 T cell receptor beta chains below come from one sample, sequenced in a study of cytomegalovirus exposure and HLA in healthy donors. Use of 60 Vbeta and 13 Jbeta primers characterized the PCR. Clones were sequenced by immunoSEQ multiplex PCR, and TCRdb holds only the in-frame ones, with some missing. This listing includes approximately 110,000 clones. Sequenced sample: PBMCs. Receptors were obtained from a man aged 25 to 45 in good health and CMV-seronegative.

The chain joins TRBV5-8 to TRBJ2-3; D not resolved. V shed 4 bases and J shed 6 bases, with 15 bases lying between them. Germline-derived CDR1 and CDR2 are SGHTS and YDEGEE. This CDR3 is built from 14 residues. Here the CDR3 reads CASSLRQFTDTQYF. DNA of the CDR3: TGTGCCAGCAGCCTGAGGCAGTTTACCGATACGCAGTATTTT. The entire variable domain, with the rest obtained from reference TRBV5-8 and TRBJ2-3, is as follows: EAGVTQSPTHLIKTRGQQATLRCSPISGHTSVYWYQQALGLGLQFLLWYDEGEERNRGNFPPRFSGRQFPNYSSELNVNALELEDSALYLCASSLRQFTDTQYFGPGTRLTVL.

The chain couples TRBV19 to TRBJ1-3; D is possibly TRBD1 (5 bases). This CDR3 region has 14 residues. V lost 6 bases and J 0 bases, leaving 9 bases between the germline ends. CDR1 is LNHDA, CDR2 SQIVND, per germline (reference sequence). The DNA for the CDR3 is TGTGCCAGTAGGGACACCTACTCTGGAAACACCATATATTTT. Protein sequence: CASRDTYSGNTIYF.

The V call is TRBV6-1, the J call TRBJ2-1; the D is unclear. CDR3 length equals 15 residues. Germline-derived CDR1 and CDR2 are MNHNS and SASEGT. The V gene lost 2 bases and the J gene lost 4 bases, with 12 bases spanning the gap. In nucleotides, the CDR3 is TGTGCCAGCAGTGAATACGCGGCTAGGTACAATGAGCAGTTCTTC. Protein product: CASSEYAARYNEQFF.

CDR3 nucleotide sequence: TGCAGCGCCCGGGGGGGCGGGAGCACAGATACGCAGTATTTT. Residues: CSARGGGSTDTQYF. The V gene is TRBV29-1, the J gene TRBJ2-3; 8 bases are shared with TRBD2. J was trimmed by 0 bases and V by 7 bases; bases with no gene match: 6. The CDR3 covers 14 residues. Germline V gives CDR1 SQVTM, CDR2 ANQGSEA.

The chain is built from TRBV6-1 and TRBJ2-6; 8 bases fit TRBD1. Germline CDR1 is MNHNS and CDR2 is SASEGT. V lost 4 bases, J lost 1 base, and 9 bases stayed unmatched. This CDR3 has 18 residues. CDR3 coding DNA: TGTGCCAGCAGTGTCAACCATTGGACAGGGTCTGGGGCCAACGTCCTGACTTTC. Its protein is CASSVNHWTGSGANVLTF.

J is TRBJ2-7 and V is TRBV2; 7 bases map to TRBD1. The CDR3 loop spans 14 amino acids. Germline V lookup: CDR1 SNHLY, CDR2 FYNNEI. With V trimmed by 2 bases and J by 2 bases, 3 bases remained unmatched. CDR3 coding DNA: TGTGCCAGCAGTGAATGGGACAGAACCTACGAGCAGTACTTC. Residues: CASSEWDRTYEQYF.

This sequence joins TRBV28 and TRBJ1-5; unclear D gene. Germline V lookup: CDR1 MDHEN, CDR2 SYDVKM. This CDR3 is built from 14 residues. The V gene lost 5 bases and the J gene lost 9 bases, with 17 bases spanning the gap. The CDR3 nucleotides are TGTGCCAGCAGTCTTTCAGGTTTCTTTCGGCCCCAGCATTTT. Amino acid sequence: CASSLSGFFRPQHF.

The V call is TRBV5-1, the J call TRBJ2-7; 8 positions match TRBD1. Germline V lookup: CDR1 SGHRS, CDR2 YFSETQ. V lost 0 bases, J lost 2 bases, and 4 bases stayed unmatched. The length of the CDR3 is 15 residues. Written as DNA, the CDR3 is TGCGCCAGCAGCTTGGAGGGACAGGTGGCCTACGAGCAGTACTTC. Its translation is CASSLEGQVAYEQYF.

The gene calls are TRBV29-1 and TRBJ2-3, with D possibly being TRBD2 (6 bases). This CDR3 region has 14 residues. CDR1 is SQVTM, CDR2 ANQGSEA, per germline. The V end lost 4 bases, the J end lost 2 bases, and 13 bases lay between the germline ends. The CDR3, as DNA: TGCAGCGTTGCTGGCGGGGCAAACACAGATACGCAGTATTTT. Amino acids: CSVAGGANTDTQYF.